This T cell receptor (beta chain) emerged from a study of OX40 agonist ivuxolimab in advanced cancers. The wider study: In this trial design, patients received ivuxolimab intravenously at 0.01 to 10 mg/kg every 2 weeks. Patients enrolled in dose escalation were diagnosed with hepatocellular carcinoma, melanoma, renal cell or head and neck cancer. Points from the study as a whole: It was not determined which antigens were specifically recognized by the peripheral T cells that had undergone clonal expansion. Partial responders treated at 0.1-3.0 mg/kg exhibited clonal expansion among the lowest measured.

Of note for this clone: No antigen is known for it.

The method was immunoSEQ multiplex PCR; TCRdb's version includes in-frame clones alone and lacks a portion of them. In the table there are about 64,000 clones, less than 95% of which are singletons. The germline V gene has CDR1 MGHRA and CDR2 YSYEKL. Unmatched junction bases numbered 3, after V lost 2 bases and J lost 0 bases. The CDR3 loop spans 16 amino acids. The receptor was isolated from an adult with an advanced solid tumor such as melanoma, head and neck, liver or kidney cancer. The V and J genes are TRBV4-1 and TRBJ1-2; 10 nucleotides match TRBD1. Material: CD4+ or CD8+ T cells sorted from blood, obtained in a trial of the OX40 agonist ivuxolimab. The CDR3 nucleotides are TGCGCCAGCAGCCAAACTGGGACAGGGGCTAACTATGGCTACACCTTC. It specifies CASSQTGTGANYGYTF.